The 31 T cell receptor beta chains in this list originate from one sample, sequenced in a study of cytomegalovirus exposure and HLA in healthy donors. PCR used 60 Vbeta primers and 13 Jbeta primers. Generated by immunoSEQ multiplex PCR, the TCRdb table keeps only in-frame clones and is missing some. This sample contains roughly 79,000 clones. Sequencing used PBMCs. The origin of the receptors is a young man in good health and CMV-seronegative.

The chain is built from TRBV25-1 and TRBJ2-2, with D possibly TRBD2 on 5 matching bases. Germline values: CDR1 MGHDK, CDR2 SYGVNS. V lost 2 bases to trimming and J lost 6 bases, with 13 bases between them. There are 15 residues in the CDR3. The CDR3 sequence: CASSEELGRAGELFF. The CDR3 DNA follows: TGTGCCAGCAGTGAAGAACTAGGAAGGGCCGGGGAGCTGTTTTTT.

The chain carries TRBV5-1 and TRBJ2-7; 7 positions match TRBD1. CDR3 length equals 15 residues. The V segment lost 4 bases and the J segment 1 base; nucleotides outside the gene matches: 8. From germline, CDR1 is SGHRS and CDR2 YFSETQ. CDR3 protein: CASSIGTEYSYEQYF. The CDR3 DNA reads as TGCGCCAGCAGCATTGGGACAGAATATTCCTACGAGCAGTACTTC.

The rearrangement uses TRBV18 and TRBJ1-3, with D uncertain. The germline CDR1 and CDR2 sequences are KGHSH and LQKENI. The CDR3 totals 14 residues. Trimming took 6 bases from V and 5 from J, leaving 14 bases between them. This CDR3 reads CASSPTETRNTIYF. In nucleotides, the CDR3 is TGTGCCAGCTCCCCGACGGAGACCCGAAACACCATATATTTT.

The rearrangement uses TRBV10-3 and TRBJ2-6, with TRBD2 identical over 8 bases. J was trimmed by 0 bases and V by 2 bases; bases with no gene match: 0. Germline V gene data show CDR1 as ENHRY and CDR2 as SYGVKD. The CDR3 is 16 amino acids. The CDR3 bases are TGTGCCATCAGTGAGCGGGAGGGCTCTGGGGCCAACGTCCTGACTTTC. As protein: CAISEREGSGANVLTF.

This sequence joins TRBV19 and TRBJ1-6; no reliable D call. The CDR3 has 13 residues. V lost 3 bases, J lost 5 bases, and 5 bases lay in between. The germline V gene encodes CDR1 LNHDA and CDR2 SQIVND (reference sequence). The CDR3 coding sequence is TGTGCCAGTAGTATTGCAGATAATTCACCCCTCCACTTT. Protein product: CASSIADNSPLHF.

Written as DNA, the CDR3 is TGTGCCAGCAGTGCGACAGGGGGAGACTCCTATAATTCACCCCTCCACTTT. Translating it yields CASSATGGDSYNSPLHF. The J gene is TRBJ1-6, the V gene TRBV6-4; 9 nucleotides match TRBD1. Germline CDR1 is MRHNA and CDR2 is SNTAGT. V trimming: 4 bases; J trimming: 0 bases; junction bases outside the gene matches: 4. This CDR3 spans 17 amino acids.

The CDR3 DNA follows: TGCGCCAGCAGCTTGTTGGGGGGGATTGGAGAAAAACTGTTTTTT. Its protein product is CASSLLGGIGEKLFF. The gene calls are TRBV5-1 and TRBJ1-4; tentatively, D is TRBD1 (5 bases). The CDR3 contains 15 residues. Trimming pared 1 base from V and 8 bases from J, leaving 15 bases between. Germline loops: CDR1 SGHRS, CDR2 YFSETQ.

This chain joins TRBV5-1 and TRBJ1-6; weak D call: TRBD1 (5 bases). V shed 0 bases and J shed 9 bases, with 10 bases lying between them. Germline CDR1 and CDR2: SGHRS and YFSETQ. The CDR3 is 14 residues long. The CDR3 DNA is TGCGCCAGCAGCTTGGCCAGGGAAGGTTCACCCCTCCACTTT. Translation: CASSLAREGSPLHF.

The chain employs TRBV6-5 and TRBJ2-7, with 8 bases that match TRBD1. J gave up 7 bases and V 4 bases, and 3 bases lay outside the gene matches. The CDR3 is 12 residues long. CDR1 MNHEY and CDR2 SVGAGI come from the germline V gene. CDR3 sequence reads: CASSSDRAEQYF. CDR3 DNA: TGTGCCAGCAGTTCGGACAGGGCGGAGCAGTACTTC.

The chain is built from TRBV5-1 and TRBJ1-2; tentative D call: TRBD1 (6 bases). V was cut by 0 bases and J by 7 bases, with 13 bases left in between. The CDR3 loop spans 14 amino acids. CDR1 is SGHRS and CDR2 is YFSETQ in the germline V gene. CDR3 nucleotides: TGCGCCAGCAGCTTGGAGGACAGAGCTCGTGGCTACACCTTC. It is translated as CASSLEDRARGYTF.

The chain uses TRBV11-3 and TRBJ2-7; no clear D gene. The CDR3 spans 14 residues. Deletions cut 0 bases from V and 6 bases from J, with 12 bases between. Looked up from germline, CDR1 is SGHNT and CDR2 is YENEEA. CDR3 in amino acids: CASSLEPQNGEQYF. CDR3 coding DNA: TGTGCCAGCAGCTTAGAACCGCAAAACGGCGAGCAGTACTTC.

About this clone itself: One junction end does not reproduce the germline sequence, and a read error may be involved. The chain uses TRBV5-4 and TRBJ2-1; 13 nucleotides agree with TRBD2. CDR3 length: 17 amino acids. CDR1 is SGHNT and CDR2 is YYREEE in the germline V gene (reference sequence). CDR3 bases: TGCCCCAGCAGCTTGGGGGGACTAGCGGGGCTCTACAATGAGCAGTTCTTC. Protein product: CPSSLGGLAGLYNEQFF.

V usage is TRBV29-1 and J usage is TRBJ2-3, with D hard to call. The CDR3 loop spans 13 amino acids. Germline loops: CDR1 SQVTM, CDR2 ANQGSEA. The V and J ends lost 8 bases and 0 bases respectively, with 12 bases between them. CDR3 nucleotide sequence: TGCAGCCAAAGGCAGGCGAGCACAGATACGCAGTATTTT. It encodes CSQRQASTDTQYF.

J is TRBJ1-1 and V is TRBV27, with 10 bases identical to TRBD1. J was trimmed by 6 bases and V by 6 bases; bases with no gene match: 13. Germline V gives CDR1 MNHEY, CDR2 SMNVEV (reference sequence). CDR3 size: 16 residues. Here the CDR3 reads CASSHLPGQGGPEAFF. CDR3 in DNA: TGTGCCAGCAGCCACCTCCCCGGACAGGGGGGGCCTGAAGCTTTCTTT.

The chain employs TRBV19 and TRBJ1-6; the D gene is possibly TRBD1 (5 bases). CDR3 size: 14 residues. The V and J ends lost 7 bases and 9 bases respectively, with 16 bases between them. From germline, CDR1 is LNHDA and CDR2 SQIVND (reference sequence). DNA of the CDR3: TGTGCCAGTACCATGGGGGGAGGACGTTCACCCCTCCACTTT. Translated, it gives CASTMGGGRSPLHF.

The CDR3 DNA reads TGTGCCAGCAGTTTATTGTCAGGGGCCTATGGCTACACCTTC. Translating it yields CASSLLSGAYGYTF. The V gene is TRBV6-5, the J gene TRBJ1-2; perhaps TRBD1 as D (6 bases). Germline-derived CDR1 and CDR2 are MNHEY and SVGAGI. The CDR3 totals 14 residues. Trimming removed 4 bases at V and 4 bases at J, with 13 bases between.

This chain connects TRBV6-1 to TRBJ1-5, with 9 bases matching TRBD1. V lost 5 bases to trimming and J lost 7 bases; unmatched junction nucleotides: 6. The CDR3 spans 14 residues. Per the germline V gene, CDR1 is MNHNS and CDR2 is SASEGT. The DNA for the CDR3 is TGTGCCAGCAGTCAGGACAGGGGTTACCAGCCCCAGCATTTT. Translation gives CASSQDRGYQPQHF.

This rearrangement joins TRBV6-1 to TRBJ2-1; D is uncertain. Between the trimmed V and J ends, which lost 4 bases and 5 bases, there was a span of 12 bases. Germline CDR1 is MNHNS and CDR2 is SASEGT. This CDR3 comprises 14 residues. The chain's CDR3 is CASSGHITDNEQFF. CDR3 nucleotide sequence: TGTGCCAGCAGTGGACACATCACGGACAATGAGCAGTTCTTC.

V is TRBV9 and J is TRBJ1-3; D unclear. Looked up from germline, CDR1 is SGDLS and CDR2 is YYNGEE. Trimming left V 2 bases short and J 0 bases short, with 6 bases between. The CDR3 is 14 amino acids. CDR3 amino acids: CASSVSFSGNTIYF. CDR3 nucleotide sequence: TGTGCCAGCAGCGTTTCGTTCTCTGGAAACACCATATATTTT.

The genes are TRBV6-5 and TRBJ2-1; possible D gene TRBD2, 6 bases. Germline CDR1 reads MNHEY; CDR2 reads SVGAGI. The germline V and J ends were trimmed by 2 bases and 8 bases, with 13 bases remaining between them. The CDR3 is 14 residues long. CDR3 DNA sequence: TGTGCCAGCAGTTACGAGGAGGGGCTGGATGAGCAGTTCTTC. It encodes CASSYEEGLDEQFF.

The chain uses TRBV5-6 and TRBJ1-2; possibly TRBD1 for D (6 bases). CDR1 SGHDT and CDR2 YYEEEE come from the germline V gene. Trimming cost V 3 bases and J 2 bases, with 23 bases left between them. This CDR3 spans 18 amino acids. This CDR3 reads CASSWGLGQKRDNYGYTF. For the CDR3, the DNA is TGTGCCAGCAGCTGGGGGTTGGGACAAAAGAGAGACAACTATGGCTACACCTTC. Full variable domain (missing parts from reference TRBV5-6 and TRBJ1-2): DAGVTQSPTHLIKTRGQQVTLRCSPKSGHDTVSWYQQALGQGPQFIFQYYEEEERQRGNFPDRFSGHQFPNYSSELNVNALLLGDSALYLCASSWGLGQKRDNYGYTFGSGTRLTVV.

The chain carries TRBV7-2 and TRBJ2-1, with D possibly being TRBD2 (5 bases). The ends were cut back, 1 base at V and 3 bases at J, with 7 bases in the middle. CDR1 and CDR2 from the germline V gene are SGHTA and FQGNSA. The CDR3 is 14 residues long. The CDR3 coding sequence is TGTGCCAGCAGCTTAGGACTAAGCTACAATGAGCAGTTCTTC. Translated: CASSLGLSYNEQFF.

The V call is TRBV9, the J call TRBJ2-3; D is unclear. The CDR3 extends over 14 amino acids. The V and J ends lost 3 bases and 5 bases respectively, with 13 bases between them. Germline-derived CDR1 and CDR2 are SGDLS and YYNGEE. CDR3 amino acids: CASSASPQQDTQYF. The CDR3 DNA reads as TGTGCCAGCAGCGCATCCCCACAGCAAGATACGCAGTATTTT.

The chain couples TRBV7-2 to TRBJ2-5; 8 bases are shared with TRBD2. This CDR3 has 16 amino acids. V was pared by 2 bases and J by 5 bases, with 10 bases of the junction left unmatched. Germline values: CDR1 SGHTA, CDR2 FQGNSA. The CDR3 region has the DNA TGTGCCAGCAGCTTAACAGCGGGAGATTCCTATGAGACCCAGTACTTC. Its protein is CASSLTAGDSYETQYF.

This chain uses TRBV7-9 with TRBJ2-5; tentatively, D is TRBD2 (6 bases). V was clipped by 4 bases and J by 5 bases, with 17 bases between them. Germline V lookup: CDR1 SEHNR, CDR2 FQNEAQ (reference sequence). The CDR3 length is 15 residues. Written as DNA, the CDR3 is TGTGCCAGCAGCTCGCAGACGGGACTGCGGGAGACCCAGTACTTC. It encodes CASSSQTGLRETQYF.

The chain links TRBV18 to TRBJ1-2; 7 positions agree with TRBD1. CDR3 length: 14 amino acids. V was clipped by 1 base and J by 7 bases; unmatched bases: 6. CDR1 and CDR2 from the germline V gene are KGHSH and LQKENI. CDR3 coding DNA: TGTGCCAGCTCACCACAGACAGGGCAGTCTGGCTACACCTTC. The encoded protein is CASSPQTGQSGYTF.

The rearrangement links TRBV19 to TRBJ1-1, with a possible D match to TRBD1 (5 bases). The CDR3 loop spans 16 amino acids. V was shortened by 1 base and J by 1 base, with 13 bases between the two germline ends. Germline loops: CDR1 LNHDA, CDR2 SQIVND (reference sequence). The CDR3 spells CASSIVGRVTNTEAFF. The CDR3 bases are TGTGCCAGTAGTATAGTGGGCAGGGTGACGAACACTGAAGCTTTCTTT.

This chain joins TRBV7-6 and TRBJ2-7; no reliable D call. V lost 8 bases and J 0 bases, leaving 8 bases between the germline ends. The CDR3 is 12 residues long. Germline assignment: CDR1 SGHVS and CDR2 FNYEAQ. CDR3 sequence (DNA): TGTGCCAGCGGGTGGGCCTCCTACGAGCAGTACTTC. Protein product: CASGWASYEQYF.

This chain joins TRBV6-5 and TRBJ1-1, with D perhaps TRBD1 (5 bases). V dropped 5 bases and J dropped 1 base, with 11 bases sitting between them. The CDR3 spans 14 residues. Germline CDR1 MNHEY, CDR2 SVGAGI. In DNA form, the CDR3 reads TGTGCCAGCAGTGAAGGGGATTCGAACACTGAAGCTTTCTTT. It encodes CASSEGDSNTEAFF.

V gene TRBV18 combines with J gene TRBJ1-5, with a tentative D call TRBD1 (5 bases). Trimming removed 6 bases at V and 4 bases at J, with 13 bases between. The CDR3 consists of 14 residues. CDR1 is KGHSH, CDR2 LQKENI, per germline. CDR3 sequence (DNA): TGTGCCAGCTCGATCGGGGGGAATAATCAGCCCCAGCATTTT. This codes for CASSIGGNNQPQHF.

Details on this clone: One junction end disagrees with the germline gene, perhaps due to a read error. The chain combines TRBV11-3 with TRBJ2-7; 12 bases are shared with TRBD2. Per germline, CDR1 SGHNT and CDR2 YENEEA. The CDR3 contains 13 residues. The CDR3 region has the DNA TGTGCCAGCAGCTCCGGGACTAGCGGGCGCGGAGACTTC. Translation: CASSSGTSGRGDF.